The clone carrying this TCR beta chain was counted between two and nine times. Antigen unknown. Primers used in a second PCR of roughly 7 to 12 cycles were a sample-barcoded 5' primer and a J-beta primer mix. Each cDNA was tagged by a template-switch adaptor containing 12 random nucleotides. TCRdb ran MiXCR on the 5' RACE reads and lists one entry per CDR3 protein. The table records about 1.5 million distinct CDR3 sequences, about 42% of them present only once. This sample stems from a study of blood T cells in healthy people across ages. Notes on the study in general: Relative to aged donors, long-lived donors carried more naive CD4+ cells and displayed higher diversity.

Donors each provided roughly 11 milliliters of peripheral blood. Germline V lookup: CDR1 SGHRS, CDR2 YFSETQ. The V end was cut by 1 base, the J end by 0 bases, with 11 bases between. This CDR3 spans 17 amino acids. What was sequenced was blood. This receptor was obtained from a woman aged 18-30 years in good health. This chain links TRBV5-1 with TRBJ2-6; the D is unclear. The CDR3 nucleotides are TGCGCCAGCAGCTTGTGGGGTCCCAGCTCTGGGGCCAACGTCCTGACTTTC. As protein: CASSLWGPSSGANVLTF.